This T cell receptor (beta chain) was obtained from a study of blood T cell repertoires in COVID-19. Original handling: Amplification from reference gene primers served as the basis for estimated nucleated cell counts. This table comes from immunoSEQ multiplex PCR, and its TCRdb copy is limited to in-frame clones, with some not included. The V and J calls and the clone size are those of that table, but D and trimming were determined from the DNA. Among fewer than 250,000 clones listed, less than 85% were seen once. The sequence derives from a woman aged 30 to 39 who had recovered from COVID-19. The specimen sequenced was PBMCs or T cells enriched from blood (not recorded which).

The CDR3 is CASSQDGLAGGNYGYTF. CDR3 DNA: TGTGCCAGCAGCCAAGATGGTTTGGCAGGAGGTAACTATGGCTACACCTTC. The chain combines TRBV4-2 with TRBJ1-2; D gene ambiguous. The CDR3 length is 17 residues. Germline V lookup: CDR1 LGHNA, CDR2 YNFKEQ. Deletions cut 0 bases from V and 1 base from J, with 15 bases between.